The clone carrying this T cell receptor beta chain was seen a few times. Its target is not known. This entry comes from a study of T cell repertoires in cytomegalovirus infection. Study information: An indication of both CMV infection and matching HLA type came from public TCR beta signatures. Findings of the study overall: Summed public TCR beta family frequency identified CMV carriers bearing the relevant HLA.

TCRdb reprocessed the reads with MiXCR, giving one entry per CDR3 protein. In the table there are about 130,000 distinct CDR3 sequences, 20% to 30% of which are singletons. Germline V gene lookup returns CDR1 MNHEY and CDR2 SVGEGT. V was pared by 6 bases and J by 0 bases, with 12 bases between. The CDR3 runs to 14 residues. The chain is built from TRBV6-2 or TRBV6-3 and TRBJ2-7; D is unresolved. The TCR originated in a human donor in good health (CMV status not recorded). Some clones in this sample may be carry-over from other donors' samples. The specimen sequenced was PBMCs, sequenced either directly or after in vitro stimulation (not recorded which). CDR3 sequence (DNA): TGTGCCAGCAGAGAACAGAGGCCCTCCTACGAGCAGTACTTC. This translates into CASREQRPSYEQYF.